Following are 6 T cell receptor beta chains from one sample sequenced in a study of OX40 agonist ivuxolimab in advanced cancers. Produced via immunoSEQ multiplex PCR; TCRdb's table is partial and in-frame only. The sample holds 68,000 or so clones, around 82% seen once. The starting material was CD4+ or CD8+ T cells sorted from blood, obtained in a trial of the OX40 agonist ivuxolimab. The receptors shown here come from an adult with an advanced solid tumor such as melanoma, head and neck, liver or kidney cancer.

The chain uses TRBV6-6 and TRBJ1-6; the D is unclear. This CDR3 comprises 13 residues. Germline CDR1 is MNHNY and CDR2 is SVGAGI (reference sequence). Between the trimmed V and J ends, which lost 0 bases and 11 bases, there was a span of 8 bases. The DNA for the CDR3 is TGTGCCAGCAGTTACTCGGCCCTTACACCCCTCCACTTT. Translated: CASSYSALTPLHF.

This clone was observed a single time. The chain couples TRBV4-3 to TRBJ2-1; 10 bases are shared with TRBD2. Germline-derived CDR1 and CDR2 are LGHNA and YSLEER. The junction had 11 bases not matched to a gene; V was cut back by 0 bases and J by 15 bases. The CDR3 consists of 15 residues. The CDR3 is CASSQDPSLAGVLFF. The CDR3 DNA reads TGCGCCAGCAGCCAAGATCCAAGTCTAGCGGGGGTTCTGTTCTTC.

V gene TRBV27 combines with J gene TRBJ2-7, with 8 bases aligning to TRBD1. The CDR3 runs 13 residues. Trimming cost V 6 bases and J 2 bases; bases outside gene matches: 3. The germline V gene has CDR1 MNHEY and CDR2 SMNVEV (reference sequence). The CDR3 reads CASRTGDTYEQYF. The CDR3 nucleotides read TGTGCCAGCAGGACAGGGGACACCTACGAGCAGTACTTC.

The chain combines TRBV28 with TRBJ1-2; possible D gene TRBD1, 5 bases. The CDR3 sequence is 14 residues long. V was cut by 2 bases and J by 4 bases, with 11 bases left in between. Germline CDR1 is MDHEN and CDR2 is SYDVKM. CDR3 sequence: CASSLGSGGYGYTF. The CDR3 DNA reads as TGTGCCAGCAGTTTAGGGTCTGGGGGCTATGGCTACACCTTC.

The rearrangement links TRBV4-3 to TRBJ1-5; D is possibly TRBD1 (6 bases). V lost 2 bases to trimming and J lost 4 bases, with 21 bases between them. Germline values: CDR1 LGHNA, CDR2 YSLEER. The CDR3 is 18 residues long. CDR3 residues: CASSQPCQGPRGNQPQHF. The CDR3 nucleotides read TGCGCCAGCAGCCAACCTTGTCAGGGGCCCCGAGGGAATCAGCCCCAGCATTTT.

The chain carries TRBV28 and TRBJ1-1; D not certain. V was pared by 1 base and J by 11 bases, with 14 bases between. This CDR3 has 13 amino acids. CDR1 is MDHEN, CDR2 SYDVKM, per germline. The CDR3 nucleotides are TGTGCCAGCAGTTTATCAGCACACTCGACCGCTTTCTTT. Protein sequence: CASSLSAHSTAFF.